This section outlines one TCR beta chain sequence together with its context. This clonotype showed up many times. Its binding antigen is unknown. Base qualities are not provided; no much larger clone lies one nucleotide away. The entry originates in a study of CD8 T cells in ankylosing spondylitis (dated by TCRdb to the late 2010s). General notes on the study: To find TCR variants linked to disease, the study profiled T cell receptor beta repertoires in ankylosing spondylitis patients and healthy donors. In total, the full study cohort was made up of 100 to 140 healthy donors and some 26 ankylosing spondylitis patients. Peripheral blood samples were taken, and synovial fluid was additionally collected from ankylosing spondylitis patients. The full study reports these points: A TCR beta motif made up of seven or eight highly homologous amino acid variants appeared to be characteristic of blood from ankylosing spondylitis patients. The disease-linked clones were reported as significantly enriched in matched synovial fluid samples from ankylosing spondylitis patients. Some TCR beta motif variants had previously been reported in synovial fluid and blood of reactive arthritis patients, which suggested common disease-initiation mechanisms. In peripheral blood, the disease-linked clones were found at relatively low frequencies and had a CD8+ phenotype.

Data came from an Illumina HiSeq 2500. Quantitative 5'-RACE with molecular barcodes was used to prepare TCR beta libraries. The authors processed their data as follows. A new computational method, built on a probabilistic model of VDJ rearrangement, was used to identify disease-linked TCR variants. The public reads were reprocessed in TCRdb via fastp at Q25 and MiXCR, keeping in-frame beta chains. Rows merge per CDR3 protein into single entries with the most common DNA and genes. These V and J calls are TCRdb output, not the study's own analysis. This sample has 300,000 to 350,000 distinct CDR3 sequences in its table, and 9.5% to 13% of those were observed once. Clones ranked in the top ten supply roughly a tenth of the sample. Its CDR3 holds 16 amino acids, cysteine through phenylalanine. The only DNA kept is the CDR3, 48 bases in frame from the first base. V loses 3 bases, J loses 2 bases, and the germline ends lie 17 bases apart. Taken from the germline V gene, the CDR1 and CDR2 loops are MNHNS and SASEGT.

This receptor chain uses TRBV6-1 and TRBJ2-7, with TRBD1 tentatively as D gene (6 bases match). The material sequenced was blood, either unsorted or a sorted T cell fraction (not recorded which). The clonotype originates from a female donor with ankylosing spondylitis or in good health (not recorded which). The DNA reads TGTGCCAGCAGTGATACTAACAGGGTAGGAGCCTACGAGCAGTACTTC. Translated, this is CASSDTNRVGAYEQYF.